This T cell receptor (beta chain) was identified during a study of shared clonotypes between healthy human individuals. Findings and caveats of the study: Rarefaction curves obtained for sorted subsets showed sequencing incomplete despite large depth.

CDR3 length: 16 residues. Germline V CDR1 and CDR2: SGHRS, YFSETQ. The ends were cut back, 0 bases at V and 0 bases at J, with 13 bases in the middle. Sequencing was performed with immunoSEQ multiplex PCR; in TCRdb, only in-frame clones are kept and a portion is missing. The profile shows some 2,400,000 clones, around 95% of them singletons. With respect to this clone: What it recognizes is unknown.

The rearrangement joins TRBV5-1 to TRBJ2-7; D gene ambiguous. The sequenced material came from naive CD4+ T cells sorted from blood. Subset of the sample: CD45RA+ positively selected. The origin of this receptor is a man in his late teens or twenties in good health. The CDR3 DNA reads as TGCGCCAGCAGCTTGGTTCAGGCCCCCGGCTCCTACGAGCAGTACTTC. Translating it yields CASSLVQAPGSYEQYF.